This T cell receptor beta chain appears in the sequencing data of a study of T cell responses to AZD1222 COVID-19 vaccine. Across the whole study: Pooled samples include second doses given at about 4 or 12 weeks. Study-wide points: Possibly, clonal diversity was underestimated; donors were largely white British and included more females.

Sequencing used immunoSEQ multiplex PCR; TCRdb keeps in-frame clones, though not all of them. Of roughly 150,000 clones listed, around nine tenths are singletons. The CDR3 sequence is 16 residues long. Trimming shortened V by 5 bases and J by 0 bases, and 15 bases separated the two germline ends. Germline CDR1 is SGHTA and CDR2 is FQGTGA. About this clone itself: Its antigen is unknown.

The sample consisted of peripheral blood, taken on day 0 of AZD1222 vaccination. The TCR originated in an adult in good health. The chain couples TRBV7-3 to TRBJ2-3, with D perhaps matching TRBD2 (5 bases). For the CDR3, the DNA is TGTGCCAGCAGCCCCGGACTGATACCTAGCACAGATACGCAGTATTTT. Translated: CASSPGLIPSTDTQYF. The whole variable domain, remainder taken from reference TRBV7-3 and TRBJ2-3, is GAGVSQTPSNKVTEKGKYVELRCDPISGHTALYWYRQSLGQGPEFLIYFQGTGAADDSGLPNDRFFAVRPEGSVSTLKIQRTERGDSAVYLCASSPGLIPSTDTQYFGPGTRLTVL.